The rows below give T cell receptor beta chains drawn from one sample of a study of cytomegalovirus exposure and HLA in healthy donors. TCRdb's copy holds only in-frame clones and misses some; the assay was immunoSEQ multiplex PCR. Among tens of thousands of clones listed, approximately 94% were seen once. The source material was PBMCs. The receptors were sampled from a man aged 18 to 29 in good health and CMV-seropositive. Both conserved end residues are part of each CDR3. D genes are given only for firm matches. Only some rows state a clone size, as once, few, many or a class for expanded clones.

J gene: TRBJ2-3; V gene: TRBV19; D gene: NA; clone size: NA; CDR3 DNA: TGTGCCAGTAGGTCTACAGGGTCCCACCTCACAGATACGCAGTATTTT; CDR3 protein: CASRSTGSHLTDTQYF
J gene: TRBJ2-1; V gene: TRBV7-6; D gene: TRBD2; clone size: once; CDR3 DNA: TGTGCCAGCAGCCCCTTAGCGGGGGTCCTGAGCTCCTACAATGAGCAGTTCTTC; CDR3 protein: CASSPLAGVLSSYNEQFF
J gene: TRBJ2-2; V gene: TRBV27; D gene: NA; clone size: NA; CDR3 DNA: TGTGCCAGCAGTAAGCGGCTCCTAAACACCGGGGAGCTGTTTTTT; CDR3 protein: CASSKRLLNTGELFF
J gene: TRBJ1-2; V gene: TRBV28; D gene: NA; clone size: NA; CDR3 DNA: TGTGCCAGCAGTTCCCGGTTTGAGAACTATGGCTACACCTTC; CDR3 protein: CASSSRFENYGYTF
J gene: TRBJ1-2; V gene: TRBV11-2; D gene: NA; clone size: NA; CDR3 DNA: TGTGCCAGCAGCTTAGGCTCCGGGGACTATGGCTACACCTTC; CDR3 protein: CASSLGSGDYGYTF
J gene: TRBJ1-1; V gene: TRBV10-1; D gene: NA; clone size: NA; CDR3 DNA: TGCGCCAGCAGTGAGTCCGGGGGACGGAATGAAGCTTTCTTT; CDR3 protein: CASSESGGRNEAFF
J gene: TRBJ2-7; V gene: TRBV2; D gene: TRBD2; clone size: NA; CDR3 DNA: TGTGCCAGCCGCGGTGCGAGCGGGGCGACCTACGAGCAGTACTTC; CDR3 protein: CASRGASGATYEQYF
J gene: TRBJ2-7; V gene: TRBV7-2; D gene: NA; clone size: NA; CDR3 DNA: TGTGCCAGCAGCTTAGCCGCAGGCACAGCCGGAACCTACGAGCAGTACTTC; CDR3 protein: CASSLAAGTAGTYEQYF
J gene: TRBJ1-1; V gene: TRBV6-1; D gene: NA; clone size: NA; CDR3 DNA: TGTGCCAGCAGTGGCACGGGGGTAGGGTACGCTTTCTTT; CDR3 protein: CASSGTGVGYAFF
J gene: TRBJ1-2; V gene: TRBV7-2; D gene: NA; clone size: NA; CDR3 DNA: TGTGCCAGCAGTCTCTACGGGGGCTATGGCTACACCTTC; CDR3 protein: CASSLYGGYGYTF
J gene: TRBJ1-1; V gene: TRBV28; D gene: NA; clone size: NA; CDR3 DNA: TGTGCCAGCAGTTTTGTACAAAACACTGAAGCTTTCTTT; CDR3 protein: CASSFVQNTEAFF